Listed below are T cell receptor beta chains from one sample, sequenced in a study of blood T cell repertoires in COVID-19. Using immunoSEQ multiplex PCR, the repertoire was profiled, and TCRdb retains in-frame clones only, with some absent. This table holds 150,000 to 200,000 clones, around 85% found once. Source material: peripheral blood. The receptors were gathered from a man older than 75 with COVID-19, enrolled during active disease. The CDR3 runs from the conserved cysteine through the conserved F or W. The D gene is left open where the match is weak. The size field is filled for only some rows; it gives once, few, many or a size class.

clone_size	cdr3_length	d_call	j_call	v_call	cdr3_nt	cdr3_aa
-	19	-	TRBJ2-3	TRBV7-8	TGTGCCAGCAGCCTAGGACAGTTGGCCCCCTACGTTAGCACAGATACGCAGTATTTT	CASSLGQLAPYVSTDTQYF
-	15	TRBD1	TRBJ1-6	TRBV6-5	TGTGCCAGCAGTAGCCAGGGGGCGGATAATTCACCCCTCCACTTT	CASSSQGADNSPLHF
few	13	-	TRBJ1-6	TRBV3-1/TRBV3-2	TGTGCCAGCAGCCAAGGGCAGGATTCACCCCTCCACTTT	CASSQGQDSPLHF
-	16	-	TRBJ1-4	TRBV6-5	TGTGCCAGCAGTTACTCAGCGGCCTGGGCTAATGAAAAACTGTTTTTT	CASSYSAAWANEKLFF
-	16	-	TRBJ1-5	TRBV15	TGTGCCACCAGCAGGGACTCAGGGGCGAGCAATCAGCCCCAGCATTTT	CATSRDSGASNQPQHF
-	16	-	TRBJ2-7	TRBV5-1	TGCGCCAGCAGCCCAAGCCCGGGACTGATGACCTACGAGCAGTACTTC	CASSPSPGLMTYEQYF
-	14	-	TRBJ1-1	TRBV27	TGTGCCAGCAGTTTAGGCAGGAAAGGCACTGAAGCTTTCTTT	CASSLGRKGTEAFF
once	15	TRBD1	TRBJ1-4	TRBV7-2	TGTGCCAGCAGCGTACAGGGGAGCACTAATGAAAAACTGTTTTTT	CASSVQGSTNEKLFF
-	12	-	TRBJ2-1	TRBV6-5	TGTGCCAGCAGTTACACGCGCAATGAGCAGTTCTTC	CASSYTRNEQFF
-	14	-	TRBJ2-2	TRBV7-3	TGTGCCAGCAGCCAACGGAGGAACACCGGGGAGCTGTTTTTT	CASSQRRNTGELFF
once	15	-	TRBJ1-4	TRBV7-3	TGTGCCAGCAGCTTAAATGCGGGTTTTAATGAAAAACTGTTTTTT	CASSLNAGFNEKLFF
-	14	TRBD1	TRBJ1-1	TRBV27	TGTGCCAGCAGTGAGGGACAGGCGAACACTGAAGCTTTCTTT	CASSEGQANTEAFF
few	14	TRBD1	TRBJ1-1	TRBV7-9	TGTGCCAGCAGCTCCGGGACAGGGAACACTGAAGCTTTCTTT	CASSSGTGNTEAFF
-	15	-	TRBJ1-4	TRBV5-4	TGTGCCAGCAGCCCGGGAGGGAGCTACAATGAAAAACTGTTTTTT	CASSPGGSYNEKLFF
-	15	TRBD1	TRBJ1-2	TRBV19	TGTGCCAGTTCCTCCCCAGGGACAGGGGACTATGGCTACACCTTC	CASSSPGTGDYGYTF
-	15	TRBD1	TRBJ2-3	TRBV5-6	TGTGCCAGCAGCCTCCAGGGGGTGGTCACAGATACGCAGTATTTT	CASSLQGVVTDTQYF
few	17	TRBD1	TRBJ1-2	TRBV18	TGTGCCAGCTCACCACAAGTGGGGACAGGGGGCCGACGTGGCTACACCTTC	CASSPQVGTGGRRGYTF
-	14	TRBD1	TRBJ2-7	TRBV10-3	TGTGCCATCAGTGCGGGACAGAGTGCCTACGAGCAGTACTTC	CAISAGQSAYEQYF
-	16	-	TRBJ1-3	TRBV6-1	TGTGCCAGCACTCAAGCCGGGAGCCCCTCTGGAAACACCATATATTTT	CASTQAGSPSGNTIYF
few	13	-	TRBJ2-2	TRBV7-2	TGTGCCAGCAGCCCCCCCTTCGGGGGGGAGCTGTTTTTT	CASSPPFGGELFF
-	11	-	TRBJ1-2	TRBV19	TGTGCCAGTAAATTAGTGGGCGGCTACACCTTC	CASKLVGGYTF
-	13	-	TRBJ1-5	TRBV18	TGTGCCAGCTCACCGGACAGTAATCAGCCCCAGCATTTT	CASSPDSNQPQHF
-	15	TRBD1	TRBJ2-1	TRBV5-1	TGCGCCAGCAGCTTCCAACTACAGGGGAACAATGAGCAGTTCTTC	CASSFQLQGNNEQFF
-	15	-	TRBJ1-5	TRBV7-2	TGTGCCAGCAGCCCAGTTATAGGGGGCAATCAGCCCCAGCATTTT	CASSPVIGGNQPQHF
-	13	-	TRBJ1-1	TRBV2	TGTGCCAGCAGTGAAACTACAACAGGGGAAGCTTTCTTT	CASSETTTGEAFF
-	18	-	TRBJ1-4	TRBV5-1	TGCGCCAGCAGCTCCTCAGCGGGAATGTGGGCAACTAATGAAAAACTGTTTTTT	CASSSSAGMWATNEKLFF
once	16	TRBD1	TRBJ1-5	TRBV7-9	TGTGCCAGCAGCCCCAGACAGGGTGGTGTTGATCAGCCCCAGCATTTT	CASSPRQGGVDQPQHF
-	14	TRBD1	TRBJ1-1	TRBV11-1	TGTGCCAGCCGTGAACAGGGGCTGAACACTGAAGCTTTCTTT	CASREQGLNTEAFF